Shown below are 24 T cell receptor beta chains from a single sample sequenced in a study of identifying expanded T cells in peripheral blood. Using immunoSEQ multiplex PCR, the repertoire was profiled, and TCRdb retains in-frame clones only, with some absent. The data hold 100,000 or so clones, with 80% to 90% observed a single time. The source material was blood. These receptors originate from a person aged 18 to 70 in good health.

V gene TRBV19 combines with J gene TRBJ2-4; unclear D gene. Trimming took 6 bases from V and 0 from J, leaving 9 bases between them. Germline V gene lookup returns CDR1 LNHDA and CDR2 SQIVND (reference sequence). CDR3 length: 14 residues. CDR3 in DNA: TGTGCCAGTAGGTACAAGTTAGCCAAAAACATTCAGTACTTC. This sequence encodes CASRYKLAKNIQYF.

The rearrangement links TRBV6-5 to TRBJ2-1, with D uncertain. Germline V gene lookup returns CDR1 MNHEY and CDR2 SVGAGI. This CDR3 comprises 15 residues. V gave up 0 bases and J gave up 6 bases, with 12 bases separating them. The CDR3 bases are TGTGCCAGCAGTTACTCCCCCTATCAGCGCAATGAGCAGTTCTTC. This codes for CASSYSPYQRNEQFF.

The sample holds one count of this clone. This rearrangement joins TRBV5-4 to TRBJ1-1; D is unclear. This CDR3 contains 14 residues. Per germline, CDR1 SGHNT and CDR2 YYREEE (reference sequence). V gave up 4 bases and J gave up 5 bases, with 15 bases separating them. CDR3 DNA: TGTGCCAGCAGCCCCCAGGAACCGGGAACTGAAGCTTTCTTT. This encodes CASSPQEPGTEAFF.

V usage is TRBV10-3 and J usage is TRBJ2-5; 10 bases align to TRBD2. The CDR3 is 15 residues long. Per the germline V gene, CDR1 is ENHRY and CDR2 is SYGVKD. Trimming took 5 bases from V and 1 from J; bases not matched to a gene: 4. In DNA form, the CDR3 reads TGTGCCATCAGTTTAGCGGGGGGATCCCAAGAGACCCAGTACTTC. It encodes CAISLAGGSQETQYF.

This clone has only a few counts. V usage is TRBV10-1 and J usage is TRBJ1-2; tentative D call: TRBD1 (5 bases). This CDR3 has 16 residues. Germline V CDR1 and CDR2: WNHNN, SYGVQD (reference sequence). Trimming took 4 bases from V and 5 from J, leaving 20 bases between them. The CDR3 nucleotides read TGCGCCAGCAGTGGGATAGAGGGTTTGTCAGGGTATGGCTACACCTTC. Protein product: CASSGIEGLSGYGYTF.

The CDR3 DNA reads TGTGCCAGCAGTTTACAGGGGAGTGGCTATGGCTACACCTTC. Its protein product is CASSLQGSGYGYTF. The V call is TRBV27, the J call TRBJ1-2; perhaps TRBD1 as D (6 bases). Trimming removed 2 bases at V and 4 bases at J, with 11 bases between. Germline loops: CDR1 MNHEY, CDR2 SMNVEV (reference sequence). This CDR3 comprises 14 residues.

This chain uses TRBV29-1 with TRBJ2-2; 8 positions agree with TRBD1. This CDR3 has 14 amino acids. Per germline, CDR1 SQVTM and CDR2 ANQGSEA. Trimming removed 2 bases from V and 4 bases from J; junction bases left unmatched: 3. The CDR3 region is CSVEKGTGTGELFF. The CDR3 DNA sequence: TGCAGCGTTGAAAAGGGGACAGGCACCGGGGAGCTGTTTTTT.

The chain combines TRBV9 with TRBJ2-3; maybe TRBD2 (6 bases). CDR1 SGDLS and CDR2 YYNGEE come from the germline V gene. Deletions cut 0 bases from V and 1 base from J, with 15 bases between. The CDR3 runs 17 residues. This chain's CDR3 is CASSVAGSSEGTDTQYF. The CDR3 nucleotides are TGTGCCAGCAGCGTAGCTGGGTCTAGCGAGGGCACAGATACGCAGTATTTT.

The J gene is TRBJ1-2, the V gene TRBV11-3; the D is unclear. Germline CDR1 SGHNT, CDR2 YENEEA. The ends were cut back, 1 base at V and 8 bases at J, with 5 bases in the middle. The CDR3 covers 11 residues. DNA for the CDR3: TGTGCCAGCAGCTTAGGGGTGGGCTACACCTTC. This codes for CASSLGVGYTF.

The chain has TRBV13 and TRBJ2-7, with a weak D call TRBD1 (6 bases). V was shortened by 3 bases and J by 0 bases, with 21 bases between the two germline ends. Germline V CDR1 and CDR2: PRHDT, FYEKMQ (reference sequence). The CDR3 is made up of 18 amino acids. CDR3 sequence: CASSLGLGQHHNSYEQYF. The DNA of the CDR3 is TGTGCCAGCAGCTTGGGATTAGGACAGCACCACAACTCCTACGAGCAGTACTTC.

The chain has TRBV4-2 and TRBJ1-2, with D unclear. Germline CDR1 LGHNA, CDR2 YNFKEQ. The CDR3 loop spans 11 amino acids. V lost 1 base, J lost 10 bases, and 7 bases lay in between. Here the CDR3 reads CASSQGTDYTF. CDR3 nucleotides: TGTGCCAGCAGCCAAGGTACGGACTACACCTTC.

The rearrangement uses TRBV10-2 and TRBJ2-5, with 11 bases fitting TRBD2. J lost 5 bases, V lost 7 bases, and 9 bases had no gene match. This CDR3 region has 15 residues. Germline V CDR1 and CDR2: WSHSY, SAAADI. CDR3 bases: TGCGCCAGCACCGTTAGCGGGGGGGCCGGGGAGACCCAGTACTTC. The encoded protein is CASTVSGGAGETQYF.

Only a few counts were recorded for this clone. The chain recombines TRBV30 with TRBJ2-7, with D maybe TRBD1 (5 bases). Between the trimmed V and J ends, which lost 2 bases and 9 bases, there was a span of 23 bases. Germline V gives CDR1 GTSNPN, CDR2 SVGIG (reference sequence). CDR3 length equals 15 residues. In DNA form, the CDR3 reads TGTGCCTGGAGTATAGGGGTGGCCTCCGGTGACGGGCAGTACTTC. Its translation is CAWSIGVASGDGQYF.

The chain has TRBV7-3 and TRBJ2-2; D is perhaps TRBD2 (6 bases). The germline CDR1 and CDR2 sequences are SGHTA and FQGTGA. V dropped 5 bases and J dropped 4 bases, with 14 bases sitting between them. CDR3 length equals 15 residues. CDR3 coding DNA: TGTGCCAGCAGCCCCCGCCCCGGGGGCACCGGGGAGCTGTTTTTT. It is translated as CASSPRPGGTGELFF.

The chain combines TRBV18 with TRBJ1-1; a possible D gene is TRBD1 (5 bases). V gave up 4 bases and J gave up 3 bases, with 9 bases separating them. The CDR3 runs to 13 residues. Germline-derived CDR1 and CDR2 are KGHSH and LQKENI. The CDR3 DNA reads TGTGCCAGCTCACAAGGGGAGGACACTGAAGCTTTCTTT. Translating gives CASSQGEDTEAFF. The variable domain in full, completed from reference TRBV18 and TRBJ1-1, reads NAGVMQNPRHLVRRRGQEARLRCSPMKGHSHVYWYRQLPEEGLKFMVYLQKENIIDESGMPKERFSAEFPKEGPSILRIQQVVRGDSAAYFCASSQGEDTEAFFGQGTRLTVV.

This sequence joins TRBV25-1 and TRBJ1-2, with D possibly matching TRBD1 (6 bases). Trimming left V 8 bases short and J 8 bases short, with 18 bases between. Germline V lookup: CDR1 MGHDK, CDR2 SYGVNS. This CDR3 comprises 13 residues. The CDR3 DNA is TGTGCCAGCCAACAGGGCCCCGGGTTCGGCTACACCTTC. Residues: CASQQGPGFGYTF.

The chain joins TRBV6-5 to TRBJ1-4; TRBD1 matches at 11 bases. Germline V gene sequence: CDR1 MNHEY, CDR2 SVGAGI. The V segment lost 4 bases and the J segment 8 bases; nucleotides outside the gene matches: 6. The CDR3 is made up of 15 amino acids. The DNA for the CDR3 is TGTGCCAGCAGTTCCACCGGGACAGGGGGGGAAAAACTGTTTTTT. This codes for CASSSTGTGGEKLFF.

The chain joins TRBV14 to TRBJ2-1; D is unclear. The germline CDR1 and CDR2 sequences are SGHDN and FVKESK. V lost 5 bases and J lost 0, with 14 bases in between. The CDR3 has 16 residues. For the CDR3, the DNA is TGTGCCAGCAGCATGTGGGTAGTGAGCTCCTACAATGAGCAGTTCTTC. As protein: CASSMWVVSSYNEQFF.

The chain uses TRBV15 and TRBJ1-1; D call uncertain. The V and J ends lost 5 bases and 5 bases respectively, with 18 bases between them. This CDR3 has 15 amino acids. CDR1 and CDR2 (germline): LNHNV, YYDKDF (reference sequence). The CDR3 nucleotides are TGTGCCACCAGCGGGGAACGGCGCCTGAGGACTGAAGCTTTCTTT. Amino acid sequence: CATSGERRLRTEAFF. The full variable domain, in which reference TRBV15 and TRBJ1-1 provide the parts outside the CDR3, is DAMVIQNPRYQVTQFGKPVTLSCSQTLNHNVMYWYQQKSSQAPKLLFHYYDKDFNNEADTPDNFQSRRPNTSFCFLDIRSPGLGDTAMYLCATSGERRLRTEAFFGQGTRLTVV.

This clone has only a few counts. This specimen includes other DNA sequences encoding the same CDR3. The CDR3 DNA reads TGTGCCAGCAGTGTTAGAGAGAACACTGAAGCTTTCTTT. Translation: CASSVRENTEAFF. The chain is built from TRBV6-1 and TRBJ1-1, with D hard to call. The CDR3 has 13 amino acids. Germline V CDR1 and CDR2: MNHNS, SASEGT. V dropped 4 bases and J dropped 1 base, with 7 bases sitting between them.

The CDR3 DNA is TGTGCCAGCAGCTTGGCGGTAGGGTCAGGGGCCAACTCTGGAAACACCATATATTTT. Translating gives CASSLAVGSGANSGNTIYF. V usage is TRBV5-5 and J usage is TRBJ1-3; tentatively, D is TRBD1 (6 bases). Germline-derived CDR1 and CDR2 are SGHKS and YYEKEE (reference sequence). The CDR3 is 19 residues long. V was trimmed by 0 bases and J by 0 bases, leaving 19 bases between them.

CDR3 loop: CASSRLAGTQETQYF. In DNA form, the CDR3 reads TGTGCCAGCAGCAGATTAGCGGGGACCCAAGAGACCCAGTACTTC. The J gene is TRBJ2-5, the V gene TRBV11-3; 8 positions match TRBD2. Germline trimming cut 5 bases from V and 1 base from J; bases unmatched to any gene: 6. From germline, CDR1 is SGHNT and CDR2 YENEEA. The CDR3 totals 15 residues.

The rearrangement joins TRBV4-1 to TRBJ2-3, with TRBD2 identical over 11 bases. Trimming cost V 1 base and J 7 bases; bases outside gene matches: 7. Germline V gene sequence: CDR1 MGHRA, CDR2 YSYEKL. The CDR3 consists of 16 residues. The CDR3 DNA is TGCGCCAGCAGCCAAGGCCTAGCGGGAGGTGCGAATACGCAGTATTTT. Translating gives CASSQGLAGGANTQYF.

The chain couples TRBV6-6 to TRBJ1-3; 7 nucleotides align to TRBD1. The CDR3 contains 14 residues. In germline, CDR1 is MNHNY, CDR2 SVGAGI (reference sequence). J was trimmed by 5 bases and V by 6 bases; bases with no gene match: 7. CDR3 nucleotide sequence: TGTGCCAGCAGGGCCGGGACAGTGAGAAACACCATATATTTT. Translating it yields CASRAGTVRNTIYF.